A selection of T cell receptor beta chains follows, all from one sample in a study of blood T cell repertoires in COVID-19. Profiled with immunoSEQ multiplex PCR; TCRdb holds only in-frame clones, not every one. Of 150,000 to 200,000 clones listed, more than 80% are singletons. Sample: peripheral blood. All receptors derive from a woman in her sixties or seventies with COVID-19, enrolled during active disease. Each CDR3 is given with its conserved first and last residue. D genes are given only for firm matches. Where a row states a size, it is once, few, many or the class of an expanded clone; other rows omit it.

CASSLNRDRGSPLHF	TGCGCCAGCAGCCTAAACCGGGACAGAGGTTCACCCCTCCACTTT	TRBD1	TRBV5-1	NA	TRBJ1-6
CAWGSDRAFYTEAFF	TGTGCCTGGGGATCCGACAGGGCCTTCTACACTGAAGCTTTCTTT	TRBD1	TRBV30	NA	TRBJ1-1
CASSLGRDGANVLTF	TGTGCCAGCAGCTTGGGGCGGGATGGGGCCAACGTCCTGACTTTC	NA	TRBV5-4	NA	TRBJ2-6
CASSQGRQPTYGYTF	TGCGCCAGCAGCCAAGGACGACAGCCGACCTATGGCTACACCTTC	NA	TRBV4-3	NA	TRBJ1-2
CASSPGGGASREKLFF	TGTGCCAGCAGCCCGGGGGGGGGCGCATCAAGGGAAAAACTGTTTTTT	NA	TRBV7-9	NA	TRBJ1-4
CASSTDRKIVRFDHSNQPQHF	TGTGCCAGTAGTACGGACAGGAAAATTGTTCGGTTCGACCATAGCAATCAGCCCCAGCATTTT	TRBD1	TRBV19	NA	TRBJ1-5
CASSSSGTHNEQFF	TGTGCCAGCAGCTCCAGCGGTACCCACAATGAGCAGTTCTTC	NA	TRBV7-2	NA	TRBJ2-1
CASSLRGVSPLHF	TGTGCCAGCAGTCTCAGGGGGGTCTCACCCCTCCACTTT	TRBD1	TRBV12-3/TRBV12-4	NA	TRBJ1-6
CASSFDSYEQYF	TGTGCCAGCAGCTTTGACAGTTACGAGCAGTACTTC	NA	TRBV7-9	NA	TRBJ2-7
CASSLASPPANYGYTF	TGTGCCAGCAGCTTAGCAAGCCCACCCGCTAACTATGGCTACACCTTC	NA	TRBV7-6	once	TRBJ1-2
CASSQEQGPAFF	TGCGCCAGCAGCCAAGAGCAGGGGCCAGCTTTCTTT	NA	TRBV4-3	NA	TRBJ1-1
CAWLTLGVGYGYTF	TGTGCCTGGCTAACTCTTGGAGTGGGCTATGGCTACACCTTC	NA	TRBV30	NA	TRBJ1-2
CASSRGAGETQYF	TGTGCCAGCAGCCGGGGGGCCGGAGAGACCCAGTACTTC	NA	TRBV28	NA	TRBJ2-5
CASSPTSGGTYEQYF	TGTGCCAGCAGCCCGACTAGCGGGGGCACTTACGAGCAGTACTTC	TRBD2	TRBV3-1/TRBV3-2	NA	TRBJ2-7
CASSYWVTGSTDTQYF	TGTGCCAGCAGTTACTGGGTGACAGGGAGCACAGATACGCAGTATTTT	TRBD1	TRBV6-5	NA	TRBJ2-3
CASSRGSTGDFFANYGYTF	TGTGCCAGCAGCCGCGGGTCGACAGGAGACTTTTTTGCTAACTATGGCTACACCTTC	NA	TRBV5-6	NA	TRBJ1-2
CAPRENPYEQYF	TGCGCCCCCCGGGAGAACCCCTACGAGCAGTACTTC	NA	TRBV23-1	once	TRBJ2-7
CASSPRALGRFEQFF	TGTGCCAGCTCACCCCGCGCTTTGGGGCGATTTGAGCAGTTCTTC	NA	TRBV18	NA	TRBJ2-1
CASSGQGQVFSEQYF	TGTGCCAGCAGTGGCCAAGGACAGGTCTTCTCCGAGCAGTACTTC	TRBD1	TRBV6-2/TRBV6-3	NA	TRBJ2-7
CASSPSFSTDTQYF	TGTGCCAGCAGCCCCTCCTTTAGCACAGATACGCAGTATTTT	NA	TRBV3-1/TRBV3-2	NA	TRBJ2-3
CATSDSGLSNEQFF	TGTGCCACCAGTGATTCAGGACTATCGAATGAGCAGTTCTTC	NA	TRBV24-1	NA	TRBJ2-1
CASSPRRHGGNEQFF	TGTGCCAGCAGCCCGAGACGCCACGGGGGCAATGAGCAGTTCTTC	NA	TRBV11-2	NA	TRBJ2-1
CASSYSAGNEKLFF	TGTGCCAGCAGTTACTCTGCAGGGAATGAAAAACTGTTTTTT	NA	TRBV6-5	NA	TRBJ1-4
CASSPVRGGVNQPQHF	TGTGCCAGCAGTCCCGTCCGGGGGGGAGTGAATCAGCCCCAGCATTTT	NA	TRBV27	NA	TRBJ1-5
CASSFGGDTEAFF	TGTGCCAGCAGCTTCGGGGGGGACACTGAAGCTTTCTTT	NA	TRBV7-9	NA	TRBJ1-1
CACRQGFNSPLHF	TGTGCCTGTAGACAGGGGTTTAATTCACCCCTCCACTTT	TRBD1	TRBV30	NA	TRBJ1-6
CASSLGQGGYGYTF	TGTGCCAGCAGCTTAGGACAGGGAGGCTATGGCTACACCTTC	TRBD1	TRBV7-9	NA	TRBJ1-2
CASRYLQGADTGELFF	TGTGCCAGCAGATACCTCCAGGGGGCGGACACCGGGGAGCTGTTTTTT	TRBD1	TRBV27	NA	TRBJ2-2
CASSQVTQSPNTEAFF	TGTGCCAGCAGCCAAGTAACCCAGTCCCCGAACACTGAAGCTTTCTTT	NA	TRBV3-1/TRBV3-2	NA	TRBJ1-1
CASSLAGDANTEAFF	TGCGCCAGCAGCTTGGCAGGCGATGCGAACACTGAAGCTTTCTTT	NA	TRBV5-1	few	TRBJ1-1
CASNETGNKDTEAFF	TGTGCCAGCAACGAGACAGGGAATAAGGACACTGAAGCTTTCTTT	TRBD1	TRBV5-4	NA	TRBJ1-1
CASYLDRVNEQFF	TGTGCCAGCTACCTCGACAGAGTTAATGAGCAGTTCTTC	NA	TRBV5-6	NA	TRBJ2-1
CASSIDRDSYEQYF	TGTGCCAGCAGTATCGACAGGGACTCCTACGAGCAGTACTTC	NA	TRBV21-1	NA	TRBJ2-7
CASSQLSGRGSYGYTF	TGCGCCAGCAGCCAGCTCTCCGGGAGGGGGAGCTATGGCTACACCTTC	NA	TRBV4-1	NA	TRBJ1-2
CASSMRESNTEAFF	TGTGCCAGTAGTATGCGGGAATCGAACACTGAAGCTTTCTTT	NA	TRBV19	NA	TRBJ1-1
CATSRGLGGGYGDTQYF	TGTGCCACCAGCAGGGGTTTAGGCGGGGGGTATGGAGATACGCAGTATTTT	TRBD2	TRBV15	NA	TRBJ2-3
CASSLGQASGNTIYF	TGTGCCAGCAGCCTGGGACAGGCCTCTGGAAACACCATATATTTT	TRBD1	TRBV7-7	NA	TRBJ1-3
CASSSRSGGPNTGELFF	TGTGCCAGCAGCTCACGCAGCGGGGGCCCGAACACCGGGGAGCTGTTTTTT	TRBD2	TRBV9	NA	TRBJ2-2
CAIMGGYIYGYTF	TGTGCCATCATGGGAGGATATATCTATGGCTACACCTTC	NA	TRBV24-1	NA	TRBJ1-2
CASRTQWSNYGYTF	TGTGCCAGCAGGACACAATGGAGTAACTATGGCTACACCTTC	NA	TRBV19	NA	TRBJ1-2
CASSLSFATSGNEQFF	TGTGCCAGCAGCTTATCTTTCGCCACCTCCGGGAATGAGCAGTTCTTC	NA	TRBV7-9	NA	TRBJ2-1
CASSRSGISTDTQYF	TGTGCCAGCAGTCGTAGCGGCATTAGCACAGATACGCAGTATTTT	NA	TRBV7-6	NA	TRBJ2-3
CASRVRDRRVPLHF	TGTGCCAGCAGAGTCCGGGACAGGAGAGTACCCCTCCACTTT	TRBD1	TRBV6-5	NA	TRBJ1-6
CASSSSSGGGTDTQYF	TGTGCCAGCAGCTCCTCTAGCGGGGGCGGTACAGATACGCAGTATTTT	TRBD2	TRBV9	NA	TRBJ2-3
CASSQPGRVNDSPLHF	TGTGCCAGCAGCCAACCAGGGAGGGTTAATGATTCACCCCTCCACTTT	NA	TRBV3-1/TRBV3-2	NA	TRBJ1-6
CASSYSEAGKNF	TGTGCCAGCAGTTACAGCGAGGCAGGGAAGAACTTC	NA	TRBV6-2/TRBV6-3	NA	TRBJ2-7
CASSQEGGPGNTIYF	TGTGCCAGCAGCCAAGAGGGGGGACCTGGAAACACCATATATTTT	NA	TRBV4-2	NA	TRBJ1-3
CASSYISGQIQGETQYF	TGTGCCAGCAGTTACATTTCGGGACAAATTCAGGGAGAGACCCAGTACTTC	NA	TRBV6-2/TRBV6-3	NA	TRBJ2-5
CATSRGPTAREQYF	TGTGCCACCAGCAGAGGACCGACAGCTCGGGAGCAGTACTTC	NA	TRBV15	NA	TRBJ2-7